The rows below give T cell receptor beta chains drawn from one sample of a study of naive and memory T cell subsets. TCRdb called the UMI-ligation and nested PCR reads again in MiXCR, with one record for every CDR3 protein. Counted here are 30,000 to 35,000 distinct CDR3 sequences, roughly 7.3% occurring once; the ten biggest clones make up 3.1%. Sample: skin, taken from a tuberculin skin test site. The receptors were gathered from an adult in good health. CDR3s include the opening cysteine and the closing phenylalanine or tryptophan. Each record gives: clone size, J gene, V gene, D gene, CDR3 protein, CDR3 DNA. D genes are given only for firm matches. Some rows mark clone size as missing; the rest say once, few, many or name a class of expanded clone.

clone_size: few
j_call: TRBJ2-7
v_call: TRBV5-1
d_call: TRBD1
cdr3_aa: CASSPGTGGFYEQYF
cdr3_nt: TGCGCCAGCAGCCCGGGGACAGGGGGCTTCTACGAGCAGTACTTC

clone_size: large
j_call: TRBJ2-3
v_call: TRBV29-1
d_call: TRBD2
cdr3_aa: CSVAGLAGGRADTQYF
cdr3_nt: TGCAGCGTCGCGGGACTAGCGGGGGGGAGGGCAGATACGCAGTATTTT

clone_size: many
j_call: TRBJ1-1
v_call: TRBV6-5
d_call: TRBD1
cdr3_aa: CASSGDRETNTEAFF
cdr3_nt: TGTGCCAGCAGTGGGGACAGAGAAACGAACACTGAAGCTTTCTTT

clone_size: many
j_call: TRBJ2-3
v_call: TRBV20-1
d_call: -
cdr3_aa: CSARESYLADTQYF
cdr3_nt: TGCAGTGCTAGAGAGAGCTACTTAGCAGATACGCAGTATTTT

clone_size: many
j_call: TRBJ1-1
v_call: TRBV20-1
d_call: -
cdr3_aa: CSARPGQLEAFF
cdr3_nt: TGCAGTGCTAGACCTGGACAGCTTGAAGCTTTCTTT

clone_size: many
j_call: TRBJ1-1
v_call: TRBV6-1
d_call: -
cdr3_aa: CASSARLRQALNTEAFF
cdr3_nt: TGTGCCAGCAGTGCCCGACTACGACAGGCCCTGAACACTGAAGCTTTCTTT

clone_size: -
j_call: TRBJ2-2
v_call: TRBV5-6
d_call: -
cdr3_aa: CASSLAPQGGELFF
cdr3_nt: TGTGCCAGCAGCTTGGCCCCGCAGGGCGGGGAGCTGTTTTTT

clone_size: few
j_call: TRBJ1-5
v_call: TRBV2
d_call: -
cdr3_aa: CASSDARGLNQPQHF
cdr3_nt: TGTGCCAGCAGTGATGCAAGGGGACTCAATCAGCCCCAGCATTTT

clone_size: many
j_call: TRBJ2-6
v_call: TRBV4-1
d_call: TRBD2
cdr3_aa: CASVAVAGFSGANVLTF
cdr3_nt: TGCGCCAGTGTGGCTGTAGCGGGGTTCTCTGGGGCCAACGTCCTGACTTTC

clone_size: many
j_call: TRBJ2-3
v_call: TRBV3-1
d_call: -
cdr3_aa: CASSHQQRTDTQYF
cdr3_nt: TGTGCCAGCAGCCACCAACAGCGCACAGATACGCAGTATTTT

clone_size: medium-sized
j_call: TRBJ2-7
v_call: TRBV11-1
d_call: -
cdr3_aa: CASSLGISSNEQYF
cdr3_nt: TGTGCCAGCAGCTTGGGGATATCAAGCAACGAGCAGTACTTC